What follows is one T cell receptor (beta chain) and its context. The antigen remains undetermined. The sample comes from a study of cytomegalovirus exposure and HLA in healthy donors. Study conclusions and caveats: There were about 160 TCR beta chains listed as cytomegalovirus-associated. As a later analysis showed, a missense DCLRE1C variant was linked to trimming of TCR beta V- and J-genes. In a later analysis, approximately 15,000 TCR beta sequences were associated with HLA alleles at 0.05 false discovery rate.

Use of 60 Vbeta and 13 Jbeta primers characterized the PCR. TCRdb's table, derived via immunoSEQ multiplex PCR, lists solely in-frame clones and lacks some. The sample has about 130,000 clones, approximately 80% seen once. The CDR3 runs to 14 residues. V was cut by 5 bases and J by 1 base, with 10 bases left in between. The germline gives CDR1 SEHNR, CDR2 FQNEAQ (reference sequence). The receptor comes from a boy aged 2 to 9 in good health and CMV-seronegative. Input material: PBMCs. The J gene is TRBJ2-3, the V gene TRBV7-9; tentatively, D is TRBD2 (5 bases). The CDR3: CASSPGIRTDTQYF. The DNA for the CDR3 is TGTGCCAGCAGCCCGGGAATTCGCACAGATACGCAGTATTTT.